This T cell receptor beta chain was identified in a study of cytomegalovirus exposure and HLA in healthy donors. Sequenced by immunoSEQ multiplex PCR; TCRdb stores in-frame clones only, minus some. The table has 120,000 to 150,000 clones, roughly 87% seen once; the top ten hold 4.5% to 5.5%. In its sample, this clone was seen once. Its matching antigen is unknown. Findings and limits, study-wide: The classifier, whose performance was assessed in both the original and validation cohorts, reportedly diagnosed cytomegalovirus status with high specificity and sensitivity. A subsequent analysis found that TCR clusters from the first cohort also tended to co-occur in the 120 or so validation repertoires, with less than 95% of cluster scores above 0.

The CDR3 has 16 residues. The junction had 7 bases not matched to a gene; V was cut back by 4 bases and J by 3 bases. Per germline, CDR1 SGHNT and CDR2 YYREEE (reference sequence). This TCR came from a man between 18 and 29 years old in good health and CMV-seropositive. Material for sequencing was PBMCs. V gene TRBV5-4 combines with J gene TRBJ2-5; 12 bases line up with TRBD1. The CDR3 DNA reads TGTGCCAGCAGCGGGACCGGGACAGGGGGCGAAGAGACCCAGTACTTC. Its translation: CASSGTGTGGEETQYF.